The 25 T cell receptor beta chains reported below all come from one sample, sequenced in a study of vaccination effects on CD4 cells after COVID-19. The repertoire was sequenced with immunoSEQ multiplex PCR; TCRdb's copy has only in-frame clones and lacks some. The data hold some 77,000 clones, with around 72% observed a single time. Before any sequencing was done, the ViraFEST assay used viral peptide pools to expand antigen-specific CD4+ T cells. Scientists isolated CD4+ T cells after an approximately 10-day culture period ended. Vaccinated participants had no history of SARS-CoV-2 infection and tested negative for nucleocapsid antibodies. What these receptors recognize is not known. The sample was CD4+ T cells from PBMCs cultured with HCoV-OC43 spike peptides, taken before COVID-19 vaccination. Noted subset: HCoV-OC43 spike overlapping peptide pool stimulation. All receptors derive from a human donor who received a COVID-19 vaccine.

The CDR3 here is CASSEVLAGSETQYF. The CDR3 region has the DNA TGTGCCAGCAGTGAAGTGTTAGCGGGGTCAGAGACCCAGTACTTC. The chain uses TRBV25-1 and TRBJ2-5, with TRBD2 matching over 8 bases. The junction had 6 bases not matched to a gene; V was cut back by 2 bases and J by 4 bases. Germline V gene lookup returns CDR1 MGHDK and CDR2 SYGVNS. The CDR3 consists of 15 residues.

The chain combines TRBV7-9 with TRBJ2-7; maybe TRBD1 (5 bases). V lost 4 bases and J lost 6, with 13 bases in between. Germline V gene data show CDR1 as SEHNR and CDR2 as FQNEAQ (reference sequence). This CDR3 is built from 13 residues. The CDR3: CASSSQGGAEQYV. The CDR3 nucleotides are TGTGCCAGCAGCTCCCAGGGTGGGGCCGAGCAGTACGTC.

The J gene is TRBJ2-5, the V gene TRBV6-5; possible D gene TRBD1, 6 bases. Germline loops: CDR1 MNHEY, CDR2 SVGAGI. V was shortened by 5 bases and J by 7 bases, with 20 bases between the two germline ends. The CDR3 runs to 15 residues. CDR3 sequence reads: CASSTVGAHAGTQYF. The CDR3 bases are TGTGCCAGCAGTACAGTGGGGGCGCATGCCGGGACCCAGTACTTC.

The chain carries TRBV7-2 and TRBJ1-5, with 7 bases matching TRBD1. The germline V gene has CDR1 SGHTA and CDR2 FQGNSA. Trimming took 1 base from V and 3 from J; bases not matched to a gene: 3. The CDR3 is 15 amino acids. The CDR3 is CASSLGGTDNQPQHF. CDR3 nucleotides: TGTGCCAGCAGCTTAGGTGGGACAGACAATCAGCCCCAGCATTTT.

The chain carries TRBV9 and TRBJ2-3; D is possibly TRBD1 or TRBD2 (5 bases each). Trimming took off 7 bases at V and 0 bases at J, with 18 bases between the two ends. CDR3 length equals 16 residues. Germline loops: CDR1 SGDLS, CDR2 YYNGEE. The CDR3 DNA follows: TGTGCCAGCGGATCCAGGGACCGCGCTAGCACAGATACGCAGTATTTT. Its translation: CASGSRDRASTDTQYF.

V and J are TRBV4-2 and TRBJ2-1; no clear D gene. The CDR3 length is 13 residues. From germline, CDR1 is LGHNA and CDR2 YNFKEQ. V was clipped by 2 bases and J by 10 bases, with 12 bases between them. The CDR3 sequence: CASSQRSLWEQFF. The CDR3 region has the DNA TGTGCCAGCAGCCAAAGATCGTTGTGGGAGCAGTTCTTC.

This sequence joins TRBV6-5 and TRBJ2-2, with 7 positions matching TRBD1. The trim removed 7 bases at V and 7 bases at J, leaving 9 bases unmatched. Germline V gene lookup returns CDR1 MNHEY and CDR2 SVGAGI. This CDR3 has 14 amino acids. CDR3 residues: CASTGQARDGELFF. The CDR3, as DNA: TGTGCCAGCACTGGACAGGCTCGGGACGGGGAGCTGTTTTTT.

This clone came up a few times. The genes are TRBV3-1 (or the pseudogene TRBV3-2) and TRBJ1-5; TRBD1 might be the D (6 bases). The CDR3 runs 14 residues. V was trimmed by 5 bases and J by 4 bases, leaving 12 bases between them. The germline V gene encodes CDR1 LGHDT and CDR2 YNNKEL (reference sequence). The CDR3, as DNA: TGTGCCAGCAGCTTCTCCCAGGGGAATCAGCCCCAGCATTTT. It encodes CASSFSQGNQPQHF.

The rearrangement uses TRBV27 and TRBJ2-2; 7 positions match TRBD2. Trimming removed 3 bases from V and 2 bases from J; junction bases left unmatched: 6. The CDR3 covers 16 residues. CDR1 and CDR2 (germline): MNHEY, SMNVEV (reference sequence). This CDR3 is CASSLASGANTGELFF. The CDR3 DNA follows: TGTGCCAGCAGTTTGGCAAGCGGGGCTAACACCGGGGAGCTGTTTTTT.

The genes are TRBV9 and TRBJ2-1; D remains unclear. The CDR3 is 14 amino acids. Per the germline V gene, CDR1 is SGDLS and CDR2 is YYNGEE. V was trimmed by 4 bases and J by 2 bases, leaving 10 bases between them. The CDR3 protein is CASSPQVPYNEQFF. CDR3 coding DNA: TGTGCCAGCAGCCCCCAGGTTCCCTACAATGAGCAGTTCTTC. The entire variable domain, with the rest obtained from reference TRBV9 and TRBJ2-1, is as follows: DSGVTQTPKHLITATGQRVTLRCSPRSGDLSVYWYQQSLDQGLQFLIQYYNGEERAKGNILERFSAQQFPDLHSELNLSSLELGDSALYFCASSPQVPYNEQFFGPGTRLTVL.

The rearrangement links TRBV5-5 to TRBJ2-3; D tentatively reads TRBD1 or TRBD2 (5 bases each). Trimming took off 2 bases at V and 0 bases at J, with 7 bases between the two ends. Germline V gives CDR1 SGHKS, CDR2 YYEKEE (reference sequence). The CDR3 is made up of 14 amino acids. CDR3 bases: TGTGCCAGCAGCTTCAGGGACAGCACAGATACGCAGTATTTT. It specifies CASSFRDSTDTQYF.

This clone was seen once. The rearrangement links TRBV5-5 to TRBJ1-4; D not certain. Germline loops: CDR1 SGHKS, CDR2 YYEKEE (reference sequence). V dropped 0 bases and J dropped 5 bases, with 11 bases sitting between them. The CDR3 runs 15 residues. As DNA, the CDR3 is TGTGCCAGCAGCTTGGCGGGGTTCGAAAATGAAAAACTGTTTTTT. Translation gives CASSLAGFENEKLFF.

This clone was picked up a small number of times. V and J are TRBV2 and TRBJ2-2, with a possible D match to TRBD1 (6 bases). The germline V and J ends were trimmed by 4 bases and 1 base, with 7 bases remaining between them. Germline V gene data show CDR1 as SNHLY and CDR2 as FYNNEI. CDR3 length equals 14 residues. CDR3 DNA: TGTGCCAGCAGTGCGACAGGGAACACCGGGGAGCTGTTTTTT. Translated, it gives CASSATGNTGELFF.

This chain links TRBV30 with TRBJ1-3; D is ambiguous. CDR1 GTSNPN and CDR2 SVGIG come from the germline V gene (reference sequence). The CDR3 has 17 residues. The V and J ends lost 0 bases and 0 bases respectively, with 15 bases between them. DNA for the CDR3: TGTGCCTGGAGTGTTGCGGTAAGCGGATCCTCTGGAAACACCATATATTTT. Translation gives CAWSVAVSGSSGNTIYF.

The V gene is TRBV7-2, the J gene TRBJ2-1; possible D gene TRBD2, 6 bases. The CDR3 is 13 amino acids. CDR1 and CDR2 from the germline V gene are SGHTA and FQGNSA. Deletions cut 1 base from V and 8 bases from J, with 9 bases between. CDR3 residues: CASSLGRRDEQFF. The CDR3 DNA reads TGTGCCAGCAGCTTAGGGAGGAGGGATGAGCAGTTCTTC.

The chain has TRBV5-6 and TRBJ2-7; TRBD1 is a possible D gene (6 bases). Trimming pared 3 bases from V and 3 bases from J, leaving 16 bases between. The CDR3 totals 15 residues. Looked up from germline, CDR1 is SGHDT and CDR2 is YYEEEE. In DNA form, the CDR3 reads TGTGCCAGCAGCTCGTACCGGGACACTGACTACGAGCAGTACGTC. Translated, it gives CASSSYRDTDYEQYV.

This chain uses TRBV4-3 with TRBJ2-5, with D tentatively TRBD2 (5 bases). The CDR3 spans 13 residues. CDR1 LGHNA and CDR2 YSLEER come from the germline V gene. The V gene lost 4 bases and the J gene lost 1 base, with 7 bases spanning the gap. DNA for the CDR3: TGCGCCAGCAGCCTGGACTTCCAAGAGACCCAGTACTTC. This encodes CASSLDFQETQYF.

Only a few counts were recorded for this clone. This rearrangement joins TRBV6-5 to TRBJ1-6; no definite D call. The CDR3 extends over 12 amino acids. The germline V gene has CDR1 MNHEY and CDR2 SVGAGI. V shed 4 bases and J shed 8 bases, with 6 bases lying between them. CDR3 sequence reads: CASSSLDSPLHF. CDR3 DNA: TGTGCCAGCAGTTCCTTGGATTCACCCCTCCACTTT.

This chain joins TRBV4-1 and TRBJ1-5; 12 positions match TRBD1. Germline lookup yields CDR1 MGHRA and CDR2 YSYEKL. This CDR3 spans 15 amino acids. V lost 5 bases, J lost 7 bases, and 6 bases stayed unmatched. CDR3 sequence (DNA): TGCGCCAGCAGCGCCGGGACAGGGGGCAGGCAGCCCCAGCATTTT. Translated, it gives CASSAGTGGRQPQHF.

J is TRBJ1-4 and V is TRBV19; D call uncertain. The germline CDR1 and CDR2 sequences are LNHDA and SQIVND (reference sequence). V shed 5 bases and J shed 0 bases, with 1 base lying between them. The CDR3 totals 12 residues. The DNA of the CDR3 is TGTGCCAGTAGTGCAACTAATGAAAAACTGTTTTTT. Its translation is CASSATNEKLFF.

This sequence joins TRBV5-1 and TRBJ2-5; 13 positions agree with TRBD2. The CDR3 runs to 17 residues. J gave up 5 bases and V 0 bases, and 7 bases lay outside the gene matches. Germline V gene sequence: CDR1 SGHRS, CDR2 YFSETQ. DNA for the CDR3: TGCGCCAGCAGCTTGGCCGGGACTAGCGGGGCAGGGGAGACCCAGTACTTC. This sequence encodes CASSLAGTSGAGETQYF.

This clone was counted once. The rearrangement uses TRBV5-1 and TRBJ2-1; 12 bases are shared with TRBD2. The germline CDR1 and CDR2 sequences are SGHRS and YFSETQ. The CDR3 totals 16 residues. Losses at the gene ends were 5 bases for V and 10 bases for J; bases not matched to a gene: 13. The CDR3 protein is CASSLPRTSGAQEQFF. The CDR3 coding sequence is TGCGCCAGCAGTCTACCCAGGACTAGCGGGGCCCAAGAGCAGTTCTTC.

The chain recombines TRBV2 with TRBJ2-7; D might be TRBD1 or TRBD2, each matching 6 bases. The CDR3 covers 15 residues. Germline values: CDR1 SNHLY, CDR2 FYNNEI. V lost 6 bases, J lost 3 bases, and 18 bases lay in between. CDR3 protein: CASSDPGALSYEQYV. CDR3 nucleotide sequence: TGTGCCAGCAGCGACCCGGGGGCCCTCAGCTACGAGCAGTACGTC.

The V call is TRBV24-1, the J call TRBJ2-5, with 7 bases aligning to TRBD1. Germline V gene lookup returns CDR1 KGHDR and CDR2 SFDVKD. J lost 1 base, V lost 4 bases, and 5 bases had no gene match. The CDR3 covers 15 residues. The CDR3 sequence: CATSDPRTGQETQYF. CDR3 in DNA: TGTGCCACCAGTGACCCTCGGACAGGCCAAGAGACCCAGTACTTC.

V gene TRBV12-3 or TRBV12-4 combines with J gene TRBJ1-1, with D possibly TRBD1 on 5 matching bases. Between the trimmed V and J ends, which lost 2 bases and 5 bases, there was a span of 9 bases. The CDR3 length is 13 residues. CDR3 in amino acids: CASSLMGETEAFF. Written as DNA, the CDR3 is TGTGCCAGCAGTTTAATGGGGGAAACTGAAGCTTTCTTT.